The 11 T cell receptor beta chains presented below share a single source sample, sequenced in a study of regulatory T cells in long-lasting Graves disease. Construction of TCR beta libraries relied on iRepertoire HTBI primers and on Arm-PCR targeting CDR3 regions. TCRdb ran MiXCR on the multiplex PCR reads and lists one entry per CDR3 protein. The sample consists of approximately 400,000 distinct CDR3 sequences, roughly 25% of them appearing once. Time point described: persistent/refractory GD, antithyroid drugs over 5 years with positive TRAb. From PBMCs, RNA was extracted and then used to make the TCR library. The sequences come from peripheral blood mononuclear cells (PBMCs), collected when the disease was refractory, from a patient treated with antithyroid drugs. These receptors all come from a woman in her thirties or forties with Graves disease.

This clonotype was observed many times. This sequence joins TRBV2 and TRBJ2-1; TRBD2 aligns across 8 bases. The V segment lost 7 bases and the J segment 3 bases; nucleotides outside the gene matches: 8. In germline, CDR1 is SNHLY, CDR2 FYNNEI. The CDR3 length is 15 residues. The CDR3 spells CASTLLADVYNEQFF. DNA for the CDR3: TGTGCCAGCACCTTACTAGCGGACGTCTACAATGAGCAGTTCTTC.

As regards this clonotype: The CDR3 end shows no conserved phenylalanine or tryptophan, and so a read error is likely. Because the CDR3's place on the DNA is in doubt, the DNA is left out and the CDR3 is given as listed by TCRdb. The chain has TRBV12-3 or TRBV12-4 and TRBJ2-4; TRBD1, the D gene given by the table, was not confirmed from the DNA. The CDR3 length is 16 residues, termini included. The CDR3 is CASSTPGQGYEQYFGP.

The J gene is TRBJ2-1, the V gene TRBV3-1; 7 bases are a match to TRBD2. The V gene's germline CDR1 is LGHDT and CDR2 YNNKEL (reference sequence). Trimming cost V 1 base and J 8 bases; bases outside gene matches: 8. This CDR3 contains 15 residues. CDR3 region: CASSQGRAGIDEQFF. CDR3 coding DNA: TGTGCCAGCAGCCAAGGGCGAGCGGGAATCGATGAGCAGTTCTTC.

This clonotype was observed many times. The rearrangement links TRBV7-6 to TRBJ2-5; 10 bases match TRBD2. CDR1 is SGHVS and CDR2 is FNYEAQ in the germline V gene. The V gene end was trimmed by 2 bases and the J gene end by 5 bases; junction bases not matched to a gene: 8. This CDR3 has 16 residues. The CDR3 bases are TGTGCCAGCAGCTTATATCAGCGGGAGGGCCAGGAGACCCAGTACTTC. Protein product: CASSLYQREGQETQYF.

V usage is TRBV12-3 or TRBV12-4 and J usage is TRBJ1-2; D remains ambiguous. The CDR3 has 13 amino acids. Trimming stripped 1 base from V and 8 bases from J, with 11 bases between. CDR3 nucleotides: TGTGCCAGCAGTTTAGGACTCGGCATCGGCTACACCTTC. Amino acid sequence: CASSLGLGIGYTF.

In its sample, this clonotype was seen once. Just one base apart from a much larger clone, this may be a read error. The chain recombines TRBV2 with TRBJ2-4; D remains unclear. CDR3 length: 15 amino acids. Germline V gives CDR1 SNHLY, CDR2 FYNNEI. The CDR3 region has the DNA TGTGCCCGCAGTGTTGGCTCCCTTCCAAAAAACATTCAGTACTTC. Translating it yields CARSVGSLPKNIQYF. The complete variable domain, with remaining parts taken from reference TRBV2 and TRBJ2-4, reads EPEVTQTPSHQVTQMGQEVILRCVPISNHLYFYWYRQILGQKVEFLVSFYNNEISEKSEIFDDQFSVERPDGSNFTLKIRSTKLEDSAMYFCARSVGSLPKNIQYFGAGTRLSVL.

This chain uses TRBV7-9 with TRBJ2-7, with D perhaps given as TRBD1 or TRBD2 (5 bases each). The germline V gene encodes CDR1 SEHNR and CDR2 FQNEAQ (reference sequence). The germline V and J ends were trimmed by 11 bases and 1 base, with 12 bases remaining between them. This CDR3 is built from 12 residues. CDR3 loop: CAAGTLSYEQYF. CDR3 nucleotide sequence: TGTGCCGCAGGGACGTTATCCTACGAGCAGTACTTC.

The chain recombines TRBV10-3 with TRBJ2-2; 11 nucleotides line up with TRBD2. The CDR3 consists of 16 residues. The germline CDR1 and CDR2 sequences are ENHRY and SYGVKD. The V and J ends lost 0 bases and 6 bases, in that order; junction bases with no gene match: 3. The CDR3 nucleotides read TGTGCCATCAGTGAGTCCGGGACTAGCGGTTCCGGGGAGCTGTTTTTT. Its translation is CAISESGTSGSGELFF.

This clonotype was seen ten or more times. The chain has TRBV12-3 or TRBV12-4 and TRBJ2-7, with 8 bases lining up with TRBD2. With V trimmed by 5 bases and J by 0 bases, 6 bases remained unmatched. The CDR3 contains 15 residues. CDR3: CASSASGWDSYEQYF. The CDR3 DNA reads as TGTGCCAGCAGTGCTAGCGGGTGGGACTCCTACGAGCAGTACTTC.

This rearrangement joins TRBV2 to TRBJ2-2; TRBD2 matches at 14 bases. V lost 2 bases and J lost 4; bases outside the gene matches: 3. The CDR3 runs 17 residues. Per the germline V gene, CDR1 is SNHLY and CDR2 is FYNNEI. CDR3 protein: CASSETGTSGSTGELFF. DNA of the CDR3: TGTGCCAGCAGTGAAACGGGGACTAGCGGGAGCACCGGGGAGCTGTTTTTT.

This clonotype was seen more than once but under ten times. A read error may explain this, as a much larger clone is one base away. J is TRBJ1-2 and V is TRBV6-1; 9 bases line up with TRBD1. The CDR3 has 16 residues. After removal of 6 bases from V and 4 bases from J, the junction contained 12 bases not matched to a gene. Germline CDR1 and CDR2: MNHNS and SASEGT. CDR3 sequence (DNA): TGTGCCAGCAGAACCTTGGGACAGGGTTCTCTCTATGGCTACACCTTC. Its translation is CASRTLGQGSLYGYTF.